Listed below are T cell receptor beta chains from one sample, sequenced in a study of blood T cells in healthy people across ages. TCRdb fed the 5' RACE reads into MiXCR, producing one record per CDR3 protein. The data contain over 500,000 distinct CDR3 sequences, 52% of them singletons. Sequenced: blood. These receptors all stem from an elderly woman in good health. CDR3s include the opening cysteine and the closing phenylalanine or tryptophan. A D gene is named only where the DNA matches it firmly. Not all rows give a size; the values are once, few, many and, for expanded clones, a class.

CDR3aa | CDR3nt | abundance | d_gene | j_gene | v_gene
CAISVSGTSGNEQYF | TGTGCCATCAGTGTCTCCGGGACTAGCGGTAACGAGCAGTACTTC | NA | TRBD2 | TRBJ2-7 | TRBV10-3
CASTRDRGIDGYTF | TGTGCCAGCACTCGGGACAGGGGCATTGATGGCTACACCTTC | NA | TRBD1 | TRBJ1-2 | TRBV2
CASISSGGGTKNIQYF | TGTGCCAGCATTAGTAGCGGGGGGGGGACCAAAAACATTCAGTACTTC | many | TRBD2 | TRBJ2-4 | TRBV6-1
CASSPTQDEYNEQFF | TGTGCCAGCAGCCCCACCCAGGACGAGTACAATGAGCAGTTCTTC | many | NA | TRBJ2-1 | TRBV3-1
CATSDRHLGEQYF | TGTGCCACCAGTGATCGCCACCTCGGAGAGCAGTACTTC | many | NA | TRBJ2-7 | TRBV24-1
CASRRTGAGEAFF | TGTGCCAGCAGACGGACAGGGGCGGGTGAAGCTTTCTTT | NA | TRBD1 | TRBJ1-1 | TRBV3-1
CATSAPGPYNEQFF | TGTGCCACCAGTGCCCCGGGACCCTACAATGAGCAGTTCTTC | many | NA | TRBJ2-1 | TRBV24-1
CASKAYNEQYF | TGTGCCAGCAAGGCCTACAATGAGCAGTACTTC | NA | NA | TRBJ2-7 | TRBV2
CAWYRGGDGYTF | TGTGCCTGGTACCGGGGAGGCGATGGCTACACCTTC | NA | NA | TRBJ1-2 | TRBV30
CASRPEPRGTQYF | TGTGCCAGCAGGCCCGAGCCCCGCGGTACCCAGTACTTC | NA | NA | TRBJ2-7 | TRBV2
CASSQDMGTEAFF | TGTGCCAGCAGCCAAGATATGGGCACTGAAGCTTTCTTT | NA | NA | TRBJ1-1 | TRBV14
CASSLGDRGSQETQYF | TGTGCCAGCAGCTTAGGGGACAGGGGGTCCCAAGAGACCCAGTACTTC | once | TRBD1 | TRBJ2-5 | TRBV7-2
CASSRGTGNEQYF | TGTGCCAGCAGCCGGGGGACAGGGAACGAGCAGTACTTC | NA | TRBD1 | TRBJ2-7 | TRBV6-5
CASSQGLRQSYEQYF | TGTGCCAGCAGCCAAGGCCTACGACAGTCCTACGAGCAGTACTTC | NA | NA | TRBJ2-7 | TRBV3-1
CASSWSPMGGANVLTF | TGTGCCAGCAGCTGGTCACCTATGGGTGGGGCCAACGTCCTGACTTTC | once | NA | TRBJ2-6 | TRBV7-3
CSARVRTSGWENEQFF | TGCAGTGCTAGAGTCCGGACTAGCGGATGGGAGAATGAGCAGTTCTTC | many | TRBD2 | TRBJ2-1 | TRBV20-1
CASSLDRVSPQHF | TGTGCCAGCAGCTTAGACAGGGTATCGCCCCAGCATTTT | once | NA | TRBJ1-5 | TRBV7-2
CASSLVLGWANVLTF | TGCGCCAGCAGCTTGGTCCTTGGGTGGGCCAACGTCCTGACTTTC | many | NA | TRBJ2-6 | TRBV5-1
CSGGGGQYNEQFF | TGCAGCGGGGGGGGTGGGCAGTACAATGAGCAGTTCTTC | many | TRBD2 | TRBJ2-1 | TRBV29-1
CASSAVGEREAQYF | TGTGCCAGCAGTGCCGTAGGGGAGAGGGAGGCCCAGTACTTC | once | NA | TRBJ2-5 | TRBV28
CSPGVGETQYF | TGCAGCCCGGGGGTCGGGGAGACCCAGTACTTC | NA | NA | TRBJ2-5 | TRBV20-1
CASSPQQAYEQFF | TGTGCCAGCAGCCCGCAGCAGGCCTACGAGCAGTTCTTC | NA | NA | TRBJ2-1 | TRBV7-2
CSARESGQGRAYEQYF | TGCAGTGCTAGAGAGTCCGGACAGGGAAGGGCCTACGAGCAGTACTTC | NA | TRBD1 | TRBJ2-7 | TRBV20-1
CASSAGQAEAQYF | TGTGCCAGCAGTGCCGGACAAGCCGAGGCGCAGTATTTT | few | NA | TRBJ2-3 | TRBV6-6
CTSSSDRGLSTDTQYF | TGTACCAGCAGTTCTGATAGGGGACTAAGCACAGATACGCAGTATTTT | once | TRBD2 | TRBJ2-3 | TRBV12-3/TRBV12-4
CASRFRQGRSPLHF | TGTGCCAGCAGATTTAGGCAGGGGAGGTCACCCCTCCACTTT | once | NA | TRBJ1-6 | TRBV5-8
CASSQDFGSRGAFF | TGTGCCAGCAGCCAAGATTTCGGCTCAAGAGGAGCTTTCTTT | NA | NA | TRBJ1-1 | TRBV3-1
CASSLRLEGNEQYF | TGTGCCAGCAGCCTTAGACTAGAGGGGAACGAGCAGTACTTC | few | NA | TRBJ2-7 | TRBV14
CASSSPPAGEQFF | TGTGCCAGCAGTTCCCCCCCAGCGGGGGAGCAGTTCTTC | NA | TRBD2 | TRBJ2-1 | TRBV27
CASSLGGLSNQPQHF | TGCGCCAGCAGCTTGGGGGGGCTTAGCAATCAGCCCCAGCATTTT | once | NA | TRBJ1-5 | TRBV5-1
CSASPQQGNYGYTF | TGCAGTGCTAGCCCCCAGCAGGGGAACTATGGCTACACCTTC | once | NA | TRBJ1-2 | TRBV20-1
CASSSGDSLETQYF | TGTGCCAGCAGCTCTGGGGATTCGTTGGAGACCCAGTACTTC | NA | NA | TRBJ2-5 | TRBV13
CASSPLGGLSSSYEQYF | TGTGCCAGCTCACCTCTCGGGGGCCTCTCGAGCTCCTACGAGCAGTACTTC | NA | NA | TRBJ2-7 | TRBV18
CSARDPEGGGYGYTF | TGCAGTGCTAGAGACCCCGAAGGGGGCGGCTATGGCTACACCTTC | NA | TRBD1 | TRBJ1-2 | TRBV20-1
CAISPPSWGARHEQYF | TGTGCCATCAGTCCGCCTTCGTGGGGAGCTCGCCACGAGCAGTACTTC | NA | NA | TRBJ2-7 | TRBV10-3
CASSLVPLQGNTEAFF | TGTGCCAGCAGCTTAGTCCCCTTACAGGGGAACACTGAAGCTTTCTTT | NA | NA | TRBJ1-1 | TRBV7-9
CSVVGGRSRYEQYF | TGCAGCGTTGTAGGAGGACGAAGCAGGTACGAGCAGTACTTC | few | NA | TRBJ2-7 | TRBV29-1
CASSPLAGARNEQFF | TGTGCCAGCTCACCATTGGCGGGAGCGAGGAATGAGCAGTTCTTC | many | TRBD2 | TRBJ2-1 | TRBV18
CASSLRAGGTYNEQFF | TGTGCCAGCAGCCTCCGAGCGGGAGGCACCTACAATGAGCAGTTCTTC | few | TRBD2 | TRBJ2-1 | TRBV4-2
CASSEGPGQGQETQYF | TGTGCCAGCAGCGAGGGCCCTGGACAGGGGCAAGAGACCCAGTACTTC | NA | TRBD1 | TRBJ2-5 | TRBV9
CATSRDQQGGSPLHF | TGTGCCACCAGCAGAGATCAACAGGGAGGATCACCCCTCCACTTT | many | NA | TRBJ1-6 | TRBV15
CASSSGIGNTGELFF | TGCGCCAGCAGCTCCGGGATTGGGAACACCGGGGAGCTGTTTTTT | NA | NA | TRBJ2-2 | TRBV5-1
CASSPRGDRNIQYF | TGTGCCAGCTCACCAAGAGGGGATAGAAACATTCAGTACTTC | NA | NA | TRBJ2-4 | TRBV18
CASSDSPYGYTF | TGTGCCAGCAGCGACAGTCCCTATGGCTACACCTTC | many | NA | TRBJ1-2 | TRBV7-2
CAISERLARTLRETQYF | TGTGCCATCAGTGAGCGTTTAGCCAGGACACTTCGAGAGACCCAGTACTTC | few | NA | TRBJ2-5 | TRBV10-3
CASTGTGGSGQPQHF | TGTGCCAGCACCGGGACAGGGGGATCAGGTCAGCCCCAGCATTTT | NA | TRBD1 | TRBJ1-5 | TRBV12-3/TRBV12-4
CSARSGSGPNTDTQYF | TGCAGTGCTAGAAGTGGGAGCGGGCCCAACACAGATACGCAGTATTTT | NA | NA | TRBJ2-3 | TRBV20-1
CSVGGTSGSSTYNEQFF | TGCAGCGTTGGAGGGACTAGCGGGAGTTCCACCTACAATGAGCAGTTCTTC | many | TRBD2 | TRBJ2-1 | TRBV29-1
CASSGGGGYGYTF | TGTGCCAGCAGTGGGGGAGGGGGCTATGGCTACACCTTC | NA | NA | TRBJ1-2 | TRBV2
CSASSISPGLAVYEQYF | TGCAGTGCTAGTAGTATTTCCCCGGGACTAGCGGTATACGAGCAGTACTTC | NA | TRBD2 | TRBJ2-7 | TRBV20-1
CASSSSGRAGTDTQYF | TGCGCCAGCAGCTCTAGCGGGAGGGCCGGCACAGATACGCAGTATTTT | NA | TRBD2 | TRBJ2-3 | TRBV5-1